Following are 19 T cell receptor beta chains from one sample sequenced in a study of early stage breast cancer tumors. The protocol was immunoSEQ multiplex PCR, while the TCRdb copy is restricted to in-frame clones and leaves out a portion. The sample holds about 41,000 clones, about two thirds seen once. Sequenced input: blood. All receptors come from a person aged 50 to 59 with breast cancer.

V usage is TRBV7-2 and J usage is TRBJ1-6; 7 bases align to TRBD1. CDR3 length equals 15 residues. The germline CDR1 and CDR2 sequences are SGHTA and FQGNSA. V gave up 1 base and J gave up 8 bases; unmatched junction bases: 5. CDR3 coding DNA: TGTGCCAGCAGCTTAGAGGGGGCTGAGTATTCACCCCTCCACTTT. Encoded protein: CASSLEGAEYSPLHF.

The chain joins TRBV5-1 to TRBJ2-5, with a weak D call TRBD1 (6 bases). The CDR3 runs to 11 residues. Germline V gene sequence: CDR1 SGHRS, CDR2 YFSETQ. V was clipped by 4 bases and J by 5 bases, with 6 bases between them. The DNA for the CDR3 is TGCGCCAGCAGCACAGGGGAGACCCAGTACTTC. It is translated as CASSTGETQYF.

This chain joins TRBV12-5 and TRBJ2-3; weak D call: TRBD1 (5 bases). From germline, CDR1 is LGHNT and CDR2 FRNRAP. The V end was cut by 6 bases, the J end by 1 base, with 8 bases between. The CDR3 spans 13 residues. In DNA form, the CDR3 reads TGTGCTAGTGGAGACAGCGGCACAGATACGCAGTATTTT. As protein: CASGDSGTDTQYF.

The genes are TRBV4-2 and TRBJ2-7, with TRBD1 matching over 10 bases. The germline CDR1 and CDR2 sequences are LGHNA and YNFKEQ. The V gene end was trimmed by 0 bases and the J gene end by 2 bases; junction bases not matched to a gene: 4. The CDR3 sequence is 16 residues long. In nucleotides, the CDR3 is TGTGCCAGCAGCCAAGACGAGGGGACAGGGGCCTACGAGCAGTACTTC. The encoded protein is CASSQDEGTGAYEQYF.

This clone was found a few times. The V call is TRBV2, the J call TRBJ2-1; 13 nucleotides agree with TRBD2. This CDR3 spans 14 amino acids. Germline values: CDR1 SNHLY, CDR2 FYNNEI. Trimming removed 7 bases from V and 9 bases from J; junction bases left unmatched: 6. The CDR3 DNA reads as TGTGCCAGCAATGGACTAGCGGGAGATGTTGAGCAGTTCTTC. Translation: CASNGLAGDVEQFF.

V gene TRBV7-9 combines with J gene TRBJ1-1; D is possibly TRBD1 (6 bases). Germline CDR1 reads SEHNR; CDR2 reads FQNEAQ (reference sequence). The V and J ends lost 5 bases and 6 bases respectively, with 22 bases between them. The CDR3 covers 16 residues. The CDR3 here is CASSMTSPRGVAEAFF. The CDR3 DNA reads TGTGCCAGCAGCATGACCTCTCCCAGGGGTGTCGCTGAAGCTTTCTTT.

V gene TRBV19 combines with J gene TRBJ1-1; TRBD1 is a possible D gene (6 bases). Trimming took off 8 bases at V and 5 bases at J, with 15 bases between the two ends. Germline CDR1 reads LNHDA; CDR2 reads SQIVND (reference sequence). The CDR3 runs 13 residues. CDR3 in DNA: TGTGCCAGTGCGAGGGGAGGGGGAACTGAAGCTTTCTTT. It is translated as CASARGGGTEAFF.

The chain joins TRBV11-3 to TRBJ2-2; no clear D. The CDR3 consists of 18 residues. CDR1 SGHNT and CDR2 YENEEA come from the germline V gene. Trimming took 0 bases from V and 0 from J, leaving 14 bases between them. This chain's CDR3 is CASSLEGWAAANTGELFF. In DNA, the CDR3 is TGTGCCAGCAGCTTAGAAGGCTGGGCAGCTGCGAACACCGGGGAGCTGTTTTTT.

The chain links TRBV5-1 to TRBJ1-1, with 9 bases aligning to TRBD1. The CDR3 covers 16 residues. CDR1 and CDR2 from the germline V gene are SGHRS and YFSETQ. The J segment lost 3 bases and the V segment lost 0 bases, leaving 6 bases of the junction unmatched. The CDR3 is CASSLDLDRGDTEAFF. DNA of the CDR3: TGCGCCAGCAGCTTGGACCTGGACAGGGGAGACACTGAAGCTTTCTTT.

The table lists this clone with a count of one. Here the CDR3 reads CASGLVRLAEEFPRRTGELFF. CDR3 bases: TGTGCTAGTGGTTTGGTTAGACTAGCGGAGGAATTCCCAAGGAGGACCGGGGAGCTGTTTTTT. The chain recombines TRBV12-5 with TRBJ2-2, with 9 bases fitting TRBD2. CDR1 is LGHNT and CDR2 is FRNRAP in the germline V gene. This CDR3 comprises 21 residues. The trim removed 0 bases at V and 5 bases at J, leaving 19 bases unmatched. Based on the CDR3 plus reference TRBV12-5 and TRBJ2-2, the full variable domain is DARVTQTPRHKVTEMGQEVTMRCQPILGHNTVFWYRQTMMQGLELLAYFRNRAPLDDSGMPKDRFSAEMPDATLATLKIQPSEPRDSAVYFCASGLVRLAEEFPRRTGELFFGEGSRLTVL.

The V call is TRBV19, the J call TRBJ2-1; 10 bases are shared with TRBD2. Trimming took 1 base from V and 0 from J; bases not matched to a gene: 0. There are 16 residues in the CDR3. Germline V lookup: CDR1 LNHDA, CDR2 SQIVND (reference sequence). The CDR3 nucleotides read TGTGCCAGTAGTATAGTAGCGGGAGGCTCCTACAATGAGCAGTTCTTC. As protein: CASSIVAGGSYNEQFF.

The V and J genes are TRBV7-2 and TRBJ2-7, with TRBD2 matching 8 bases. The V segment lost 5 bases and the J segment 3 bases; nucleotides outside the gene matches: 6. Germline V gene sequence: CDR1 SGHTA, CDR2 FQGNSA. This CDR3 contains 14 residues. CDR3 nucleotide sequence: TGTGCCAGCAGCCCCCAGGGACTAGACTACGAGCAGTACTTC. It yields the protein CASSPQGLDYEQYF.

V and J are TRBV7-9 and TRBJ2-2; the match to TRBD1 covers 8 bases. The CDR3 runs 16 residues. Germline CDR1 and CDR2: SEHNR and FQNEAQ (reference sequence). The V segment lost 4 bases and the J segment 0 bases; nucleotides outside the gene matches: 4. CDR3 nucleotides: TGTGCCAGCAGCTCCGACAGGGGCACGAACACCGGGGAGCTGTTTTTT. Translation gives CASSSDRGTNTGELFF.

This clone was detected only a few times. The chain uses TRBV9 and TRBJ1-1, with a possible D match to TRBD1 (5 bases). V lost 0 bases and J 8 bases, leaving 11 bases between the germline ends. Germline V gene data show CDR1 as SGDLS and CDR2 as YYNGEE. The CDR3 totals 13 residues. CDR3 amino acids: CASSVVGAEEAFF. The CDR3 nucleotides read TGTGCCAGCAGCGTAGTTGGGGCCGAGGAAGCTTTCTTT.

This sequence joins TRBV5-8 and TRBJ2-6; D is unclear. From germline, CDR1 is SGHTS and CDR2 YDEGEE. V lost 6 bases and J lost 2, with 9 bases in between. The length of the CDR3 is 14 residues. The CDR3 nucleotides are TGTGCCAGCAAGCTGAGGACTGGGGCCAACGTCCTGACTTTC. Its protein product is CASKLRTGANVLTF.

CDR3 sequence reads: CASSSQREGPRRQYF. Written as DNA, the CDR3 is TGTGCCAGCAGCTCACAGCGGGAGGGCCCTCGAAGGCAGTACTTC. The chain is built from TRBV7-8 and TRBJ2-5; 10 bases are shared with TRBD2. Germline CDR1 reads SGHVS; CDR2 reads FQNEAQ. The CDR3 runs 15 residues. The trim removed 4 bases at V and 11 bases at J, leaving 13 bases unmatched.

This clone was counted at least ten times. The gene calls are TRBV28 and TRBJ1-5, with D possibly matching TRBD1 (6 bases). CDR3 size: 15 residues. The germline CDR1 and CDR2 sequences are MDHEN and SYDVKM. The V and J ends lost 1 base and 3 bases respectively, with 10 bases between them. The CDR3: CASSLLGDNNQPQHF. CDR3 DNA sequence: TGTGCCAGCAGTTTATTGGGGGACAACAATCAGCCCCAGCATTTT.

The chain uses TRBV7-9 and TRBJ2-7, with TRBD2 matching over 9 bases. The CDR3 is 16 amino acids. Germline-derived CDR1 and CDR2 are SEHNR and FQNEAQ (reference sequence). V lost 5 bases to trimming and J lost 1 base; unmatched junction nucleotides: 9. In DNA, the CDR3 is TGTGCCAGCAGCGCCTCTAGCGGGAAGGTTTCCTACGAGCAGTACTTC. Its protein product is CASSASSGKVSYEQYF.

The chain recombines TRBV4-2 with TRBJ2-5; a possible D gene is TRBD2 (6 bases). CDR3 length equals 15 residues. Per the germline V gene, CDR1 is LGHNA and CDR2 is YNFKEQ. Trimming shortened V by 6 bases and J by 5 bases, and 19 bases separated the two germline ends. The CDR3 DNA is TGTGCCAGCAGGCGGACGGGGGACCGTGATGAGACCCAGTACTTC. This translates into CASRRTGDRDETQYF.